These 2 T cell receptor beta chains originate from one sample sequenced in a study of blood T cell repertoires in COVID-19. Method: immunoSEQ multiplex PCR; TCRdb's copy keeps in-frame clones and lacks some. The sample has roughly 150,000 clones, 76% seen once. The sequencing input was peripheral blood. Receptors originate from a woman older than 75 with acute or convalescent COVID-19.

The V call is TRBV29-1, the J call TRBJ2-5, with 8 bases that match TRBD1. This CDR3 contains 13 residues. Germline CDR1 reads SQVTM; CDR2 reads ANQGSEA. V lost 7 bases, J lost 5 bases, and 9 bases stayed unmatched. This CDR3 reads CSAGQGLGETQYF. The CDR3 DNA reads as TGCAGCGCTGGACAGGGTTTAGGCGAGACCCAGTACTTC.

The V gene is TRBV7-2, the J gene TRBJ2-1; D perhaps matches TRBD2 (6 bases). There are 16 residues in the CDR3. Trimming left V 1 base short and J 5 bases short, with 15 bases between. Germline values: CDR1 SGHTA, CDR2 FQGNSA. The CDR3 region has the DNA TGTGCCAGCAGCTTAGTGGGGGGAACAATGGACAATGAGCAGTTCTTC. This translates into CASSLVGGTMDNEQFF.